A single sample gave rise to the 5 T cell receptor beta chains below, sequenced in a study of early T cells in non-severe SARS-CoV-2 infection. MiXCR, run by TCRdb on the 5' RACE reads, gives a single entry per CDR3 protein. The sample records about 55,000 distinct CDR3 sequences, under 8% being singletons. Material: whole blood, obtained at baseline. The receptors were sampled from an adult who was a healthcare worker with PCR-confirmed SARS-CoV-2 infection or an uninfected control (not recorded which).

This clonotype has at least ten counts. The chain uses TRBV6-2 or TRBV6-3 and TRBJ2-7, with 12 bases that match TRBD2. Germline V CDR1 and CDR2: MNHEY, SVGEGT. V lost 0 bases, J lost 4 bases, and 4 bases stayed unmatched. The CDR3 spans 16 residues. The CDR3 loop reads CASSYSTSGGYYEQYF. CDR3 bases: TGTGCCAGCAGTTACTCGACTAGCGGGGGATATTACGAGCAGTACTTC.

The chain employs TRBV5-1 and TRBJ2-2, with TRBD1 matching over 11 bases. This CDR3 spans 16 amino acids. Germline trimming cut 4 bases from V and 3 bases from J; bases unmatched to any gene: 5. Germline CDR1 is SGHRS and CDR2 is YFSETQ. CDR3 residues: CASSPRDRGYTGELFF. The CDR3 region has the DNA TGCGCCAGCAGCCCCCGGGACAGGGGGTACACCGGGGAGCTGTTTTTT.

In its sample, this clonotype was seen many times. J is TRBJ2-3 and V is TRBV12-3 or TRBV12-4; D gene ambiguous. V was clipped by 5 bases and J by 8 bases, with 5 bases between them. The CDR3 covers 10 residues. The CDR3 reads CASSLSTQYF. The CDR3 bases are TGTGCCAGCAGTCTTAGTACGCAGTATTTT.

This clonotype was seen at least ten times. The rearrangement joins TRBV6-5 to TRBJ2-1, with 7 bases that match TRBD1. Trimming removed 6 bases from V and 6 bases from J; junction bases left unmatched: 2. CDR1 is MNHEY and CDR2 is SVGAGI in the germline V gene. The CDR3 extends over 12 amino acids. CDR3 region: CASRDRVNEQFF. CDR3 DNA: TGTGCCAGCAGAGACAGGGTCAATGAGCAGTTCTTC.

This clonotype has a handful of counts. The chain employs TRBV4-2 and TRBJ2-7, with D unresolved. The V end was cut by 0 bases, the J end by 2 bases, with 11 bases between. Germline CDR1 reads LGHNA; CDR2 reads YNFKEQ. The CDR3 contains 15 residues. The CDR3: CASSQDPDGTYEQYF. CDR3 in DNA: TGTGCCAGCAGCCAAGACCCGGACGGAACCTACGAGCAGTACTTC.